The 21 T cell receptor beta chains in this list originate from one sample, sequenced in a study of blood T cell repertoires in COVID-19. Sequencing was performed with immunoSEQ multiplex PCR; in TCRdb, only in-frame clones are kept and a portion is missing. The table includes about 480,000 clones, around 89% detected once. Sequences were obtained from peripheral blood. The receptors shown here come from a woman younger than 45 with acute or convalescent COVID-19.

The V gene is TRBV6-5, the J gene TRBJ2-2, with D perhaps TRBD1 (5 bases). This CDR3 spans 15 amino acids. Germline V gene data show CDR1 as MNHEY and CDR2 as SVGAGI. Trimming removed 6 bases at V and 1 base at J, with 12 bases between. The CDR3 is CASRGLFGNTGELFF. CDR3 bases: TGTGCCAGCAGGGGGCTGTTCGGGAACACCGGGGAGCTGTTTTTT.

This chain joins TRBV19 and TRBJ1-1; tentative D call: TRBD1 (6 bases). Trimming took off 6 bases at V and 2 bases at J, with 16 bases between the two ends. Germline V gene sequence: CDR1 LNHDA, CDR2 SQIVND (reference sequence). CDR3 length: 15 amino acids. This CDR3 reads CASSRRGGSNTEAFF. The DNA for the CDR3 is TGTGCCAGTAGCCGGAGGGGGGGAAGTAACACTGAAGCTTTCTTT.

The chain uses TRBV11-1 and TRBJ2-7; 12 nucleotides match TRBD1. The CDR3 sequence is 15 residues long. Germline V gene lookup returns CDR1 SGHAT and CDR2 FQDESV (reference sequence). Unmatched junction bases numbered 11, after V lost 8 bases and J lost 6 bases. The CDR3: CASSISGTGGGEQYF. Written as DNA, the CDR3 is TGTGCCAGCTCAATTTCCGGGACAGGGGGCGGCGAGCAGTACTTC.

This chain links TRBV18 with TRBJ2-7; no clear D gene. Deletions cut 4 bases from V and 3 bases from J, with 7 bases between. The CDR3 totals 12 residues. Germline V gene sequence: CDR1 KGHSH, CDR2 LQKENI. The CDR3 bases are TGTGCCAGCTCACGGGCAGTCTACGAGCAGTACTTC. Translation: CASSRAVYEQYF.

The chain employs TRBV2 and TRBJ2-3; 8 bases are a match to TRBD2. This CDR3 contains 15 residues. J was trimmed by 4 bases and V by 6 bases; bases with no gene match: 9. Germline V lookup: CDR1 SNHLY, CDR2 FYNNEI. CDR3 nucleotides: TGTGCCAGCAGCCCCAGCACGGGGGGGTCAGATACGCAGTATTTT. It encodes CASSPSTGGSDTQYF. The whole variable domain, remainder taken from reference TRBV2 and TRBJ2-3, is EPEVTQTPSHQVTQMGQEVILRCVPISNHLYFYWYRQILGQKVEFLVSFYNNEISEKSEIFDDQFSVERPDGSNFTLKIRSTKLEDSAMYFCASSPSTGGSDTQYFGPGTRLTVL.

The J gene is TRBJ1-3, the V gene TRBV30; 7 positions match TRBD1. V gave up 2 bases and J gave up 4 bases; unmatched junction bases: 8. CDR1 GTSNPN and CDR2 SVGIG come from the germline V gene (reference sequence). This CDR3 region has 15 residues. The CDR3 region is CAWSPIEGAGNTIYF. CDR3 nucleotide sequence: TGTGCCTGGAGTCCCATCGAGGGGGCGGGAAACACCATATATTTT.

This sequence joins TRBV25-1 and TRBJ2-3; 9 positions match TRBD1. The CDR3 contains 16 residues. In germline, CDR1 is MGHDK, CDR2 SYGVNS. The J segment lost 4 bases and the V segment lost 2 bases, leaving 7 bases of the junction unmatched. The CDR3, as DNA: TGTGCCAGCAGTGAACCCGGGACAGGGTTTTCAGATACGCAGTATTTT. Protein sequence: CASSEPGTGFSDTQYF.

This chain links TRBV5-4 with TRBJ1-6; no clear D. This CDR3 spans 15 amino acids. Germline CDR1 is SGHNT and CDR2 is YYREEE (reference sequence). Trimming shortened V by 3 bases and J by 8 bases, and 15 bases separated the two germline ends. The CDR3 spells CASSSQTEGDSPLHF. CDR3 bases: TGTGCCAGCAGCTCTCAAACGGAGGGAGATTCACCCCTCCACTTT.

Here the CDR3 DNA reads TGTGCCAGCAGCTTAGGGGACAGGGGAAGCGGTACGCAGTATTTT. Residues: CASSLGDRGSGTQYF. V usage is TRBV7-9 and J usage is TRBJ2-3; 10 nucleotides agree with TRBD1. Germline CDR1 and CDR2: SEHNR and FQNEAQ (reference sequence). J gave up 8 bases and V 1 base, and 6 bases lay outside the gene matches. This CDR3 is 15 amino acids long. Together with reference TRBV7-9 and TRBJ2-3, the CDR3 gives the full variable domain: DTGVSQNPRHKITKRGQNVTFRCDPISEHNRLYWYRQTLGQGPEFLTYFQNEAQLEKSRLLSDRFSAERPKGSFSTLEIQRTEQGDSAMYLCASSLGDRGSGTQYFGPGTRLTVL.

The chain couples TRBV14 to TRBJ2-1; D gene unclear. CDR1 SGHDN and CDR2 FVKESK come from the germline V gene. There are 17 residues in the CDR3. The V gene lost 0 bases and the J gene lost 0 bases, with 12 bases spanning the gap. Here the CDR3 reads CASSQDPALRSYNEQFF. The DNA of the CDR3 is TGTGCCAGCAGCCAAGATCCTGCACTCCGCTCCTACAATGAGCAGTTCTTC.

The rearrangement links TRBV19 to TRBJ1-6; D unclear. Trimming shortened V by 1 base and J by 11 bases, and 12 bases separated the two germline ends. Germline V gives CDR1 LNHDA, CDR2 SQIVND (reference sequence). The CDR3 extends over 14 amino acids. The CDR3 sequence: CASSIGGAAAPLHF. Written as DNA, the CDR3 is TGTGCCAGTAGTATAGGGGGAGCTGCGGCACCCCTCCACTTT.

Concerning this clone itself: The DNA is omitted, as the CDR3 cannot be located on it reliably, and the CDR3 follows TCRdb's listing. CDR3 sequence reads: CASSSSTGSQPQHF. V and J are TRBV6-5 and TRBJ1-5; TRBD1 was called by the table and not checked on the DNA. Counting both end residues, the CDR3 totals 14 amino acids. From germline, CDR1 is MNHEY and CDR2 SVGAGI.

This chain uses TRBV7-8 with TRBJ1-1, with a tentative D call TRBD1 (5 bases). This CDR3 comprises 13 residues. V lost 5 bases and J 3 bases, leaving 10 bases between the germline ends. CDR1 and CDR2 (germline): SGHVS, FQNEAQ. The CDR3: CASSVRVDTEAFF. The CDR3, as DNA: TGTGCCAGCAGCGTCAGGGTGGACACTGAAGCTTTCTTT.

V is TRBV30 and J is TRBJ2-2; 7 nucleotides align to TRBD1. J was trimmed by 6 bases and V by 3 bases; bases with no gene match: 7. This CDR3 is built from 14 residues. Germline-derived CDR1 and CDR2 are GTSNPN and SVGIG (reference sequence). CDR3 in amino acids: CAWRRQGDAGELFF. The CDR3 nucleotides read TGTGCCTGGAGAAGACAGGGAGACGCCGGGGAGCTGTTTTTT.

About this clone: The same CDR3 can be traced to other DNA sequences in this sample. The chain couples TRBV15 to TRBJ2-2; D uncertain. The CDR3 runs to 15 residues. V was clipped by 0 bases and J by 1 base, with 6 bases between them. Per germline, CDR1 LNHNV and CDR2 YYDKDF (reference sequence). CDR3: CATSRDRGNTGELFF. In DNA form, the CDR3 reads TGTGCCACCAGCAGAGATCGAGGGAACACCGGGGAGCTGTTTTTT.

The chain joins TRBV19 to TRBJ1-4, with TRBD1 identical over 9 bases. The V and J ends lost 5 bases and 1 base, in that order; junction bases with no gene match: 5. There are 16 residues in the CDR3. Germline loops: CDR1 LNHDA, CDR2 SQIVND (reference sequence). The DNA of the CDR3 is TGTGCCAGTAGTGACGACAGGGGGGTAACTAATGAAAAACTGTTTTTT. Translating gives CASSDDRGVTNEKLFF.

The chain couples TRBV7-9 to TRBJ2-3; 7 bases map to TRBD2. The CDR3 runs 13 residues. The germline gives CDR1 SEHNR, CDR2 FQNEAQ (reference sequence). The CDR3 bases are TGTGTTATGCCGGGCGGGGAGGGAGATACGCAGTATTTT. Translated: CVMPGGEGDTQYF.

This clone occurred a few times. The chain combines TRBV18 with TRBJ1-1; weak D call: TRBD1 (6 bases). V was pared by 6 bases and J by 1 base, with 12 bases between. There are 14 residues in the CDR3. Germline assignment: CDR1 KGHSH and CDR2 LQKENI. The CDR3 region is CASSNNRANTEAFF. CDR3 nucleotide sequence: TGTGCCAGCTCTAACAACAGGGCGAACACTGAAGCTTTCTTT. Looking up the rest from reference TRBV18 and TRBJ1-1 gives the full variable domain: NAGVMQNPRHLVRRRGQEARLRCSPMKGHSHVYWYRQLPEEGLKFMVYLQKENIIDESGMPKERFSAEFPKEGPSILRIQQVVRGDSAAYFCASSNNRANTEAFFGQGTRLTVV.

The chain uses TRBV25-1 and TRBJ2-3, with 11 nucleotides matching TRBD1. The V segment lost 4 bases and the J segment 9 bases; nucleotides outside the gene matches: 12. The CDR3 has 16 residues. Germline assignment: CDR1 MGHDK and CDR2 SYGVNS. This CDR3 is CASSAPGQGEAGTQYF. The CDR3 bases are TGTGCCAGCAGTGCACCGGGACAGGGGGAGGCCGGGACGCAGTATTTT.

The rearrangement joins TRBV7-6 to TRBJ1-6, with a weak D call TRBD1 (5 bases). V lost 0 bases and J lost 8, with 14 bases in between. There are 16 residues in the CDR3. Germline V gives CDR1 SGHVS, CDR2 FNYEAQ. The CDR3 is CASSLALAGRDSPLHF. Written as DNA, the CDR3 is TGTGCCAGCAGCTTAGCGCTAGCGGGACGGGATTCACCCCTCCACTTT. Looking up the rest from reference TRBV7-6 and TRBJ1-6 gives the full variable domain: GAGVSQSPRYKVTKRGQDVALRCDPISGHVSLYWYRQALGQGPEFLTYFNYEAQQDKSGLPNDRFSAERPEGSISTLTIQRTEQRDSAMYRCASSLALAGRDSPLHFGNGTRLTVT.

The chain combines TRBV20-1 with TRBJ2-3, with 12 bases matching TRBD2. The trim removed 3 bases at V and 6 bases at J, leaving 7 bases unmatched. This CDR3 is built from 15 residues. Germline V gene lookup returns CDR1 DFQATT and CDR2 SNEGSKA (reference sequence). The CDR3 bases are TGCAGTGCTAGTGGACTAGCGGGGTTGGCGGATACGCAGTATTTT. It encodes CSASGLAGLADTQYF.